The sequence of this T cell receptor beta chain was determined in a study of blood T cell repertoires in COVID-19. Study context: Sources were T cells, B-cell-depleted T cells, or PBMCs; the material itself was cDNA or gDNA.

The V end was cut by 5 bases, the J end by 1 base, with 12 bases between. Germline V gives CDR1 SNHLY, CDR2 FYNNEI. This CDR3 contains 16 residues. The assay was immunoSEQ multiplex PCR, and TCRdb's table has in-frame clones only and misses some. Of more than 10,000 clones detected, around 90% appear once; the ten largest clones hold around 15%. The receptor's source is a man between 65 and 80 years old with active COVID-19. Specimen: peripheral blood. The chain combines TRBV2 with TRBJ2-6; TRBD2 is a possible D gene (5 bases). CDR3 in amino acids: CASSHWGASGANVLTF. Here the CDR3 DNA reads TGTGCCAGCAGTCATTGGGGAGCATCTGGGGCCAACGTCCTGACTTTC.